The present entry profiles one T cell receptor beta chain with its context. This clonotype was counted between two and nine times. Its recognized antigen is unknown. It has no much larger one-base neighbor in the sample; base qualities were not kept. These data originate in a study of T cells after yellow fever vaccination (dated by TCRdb to between 2018 and 2021). The study in broad terms: Libraries from fractions with low cell numbers were prepared with the SMART-Seq v4 Ultra Low Input RNA kit. To follow T-cell clones before and after both primary and booster YFV17D yellow fever vaccination, bulk TCR alpha and beta repertoires underwent longitudinal sequencing. The cohort comprised two healthy male donors, one aged 18 to 30 and one aged 30 to 40 years. Blood samples were taken at several timepoints before and after primary and secondary immunization, and bulk PBMC replicates and cell subsets were isolated. The research as a whole found: Compared with the primary T-cell response, the secondary T-cell response was faster but weaker, reaching its peak on day 5 rather than on day 15. Computational filtering was needed because FACS-sorted repertoires could contain abundant contaminating clonotypes from the bulk population. A small share of clonotypes was detected in both CD4 and CD8 compartments, with the overlap likely arising from convergent recombination. Most clones expanded after primary vaccination were re-detected after the booster (around 96% of CD4 and more than 70% of CD8), suggesting broad memory maintenance. Only a couple of donors were included in the study, so the extent to which the findings can be generalized is limited.

Taken with the paper, the label for treatment or condition translates to: live attenuated yellow fever vaccine strain. Two biological replicates of bulk PBMCs were collected at each blood-draw timepoint. A standard Ficoll-Paque protocol was used to isolate PBMCs from peripheral blood. TriZol was used to extract RNA from bulk PBMCs, from CD4 and CD8 fractions, and from dextramer-positive and dextramer-negative fractions. TCRdb records Illumina NovaSeq 6000 as the sequencer. TCR cDNA was made using 5'RACE template switching, a step that added a universal primer site and unique molecular identifiers. Priming of cDNA synthesis was performed from both the TCR alpha and TCR beta constant segments. Two PCR steps were used to amplify libraries, with sample barcodes and sequencing adapters being added in the second step. Libraries were sequenced on Illumina HiSeq 2500 (2x100 bp) or NovaSeq (2x150 bp). Regarding the original processing steps: Demultiplexing of reads and collapsing into UMI consensus sequences were performed with MIGEC, and V(D)J alignment was carried out with MiXCR. Using edgeR on replicate PBMC samples, clonotypes were called vaccine-responding if FDR was below 0.01 and the log2 fold change was above 5 up to day 15. CD4 or CD8 identity was assigned to each bulk clonotype according to whether the clonotype was present at higher abundance in the sequenced CD4 repertoire or the sequenced CD8 repertoire. TCRdb took the public reads, trimmed them with fastp at Q25, ran MiXCR for clone calling and kept in-frame beta chains. Under each unique CDR3 protein, matching rows form one entry showing the most common genes and DNA. Clone size and V and J calls follow TCRdb, not the original study. The table for this sample lists 400,000 to 450,000 distinct CDR3 sequences; about 17% of them were counted only once. The ten top clones hold about a sixth of the sample.

From the germline V gene (reference sequence), CDR1 is DFQATT and CDR2 is SNEGSKA. The CDR3 measures 15 amino acids from cysteine to phenylalanine. The read is trimmed to its CDR3 DNA, 45 bases read in frame from base 1. V is pruned by 3 bases and J by 3 bases, leaving 5 bases of the junction without a gene match. The sample here was PBMCs, taken before the yellow fever booster vaccination. The rearranged chain carries TRBV20-1 and TRBJ2-3; TRBD2 aligns with 11 central bases. The TCR was taken from a man in his late teens or twenties who received the YFV17D yellow fever vaccine. The CDR3 corresponds to CSASRSGGATDTQYF. In nucleotides, the sequence is TGCAGTGCTAGTCGTAGCGGGGGGGCGACAGATACGCAGTATTTT.